Included here is one T cell receptor beta chain sequence, with context. Its antigen is not identified. The entry originates in a study of shared clonotypes between healthy human individuals. Turning to the study itself: Donors consisted of two women and a few men between 18 and 49. General study results and limits: A few donors held around 5% of naive CD4 clonotypes in common. Non-shared clonotypes were found to have lower generation probabilities than the clonotypes that were shared by all four of the sorted-subset donors. Naive subsets usually exceeded memory subsets in estimated richness.

Germline V gene sequence: CDR1 SGHKS, CDR2 YYEKEE (reference sequence). V was trimmed by 2 bases and J by 6 bases, leaving 9 bases between them. This CDR3 has 13 amino acids. Produced via immunoSEQ multiplex PCR; TCRdb's table is partial and in-frame only. The repertoire holds about 2.4 million clones, approximately 94% seen once, with roughly 0.15% in the top ten. The chain joins TRBV5-5 to TRBJ1-5; the D is unclear. The sample was naive CD4+ T cells sorted from blood. As to subset: CD45RA+ positively selected. The origin of this receptor is a man aged 18 to 30 in good health. CDR3 coding DNA: TGTGCCAGCAGCTTTAATCGAGGTCAGCCCCAGCATTTT. This codes for CASSFNRGQPQHF.